The clone carrying this T cell receptor (beta chain) was picked up a small number of times. These data belong to a study of identical twins. TCRdb used MiXCR to reprocess the 5' RACE reads, holding one entry per CDR3 protein. The data show 600,000 to 700,000 distinct CDR3 sequences, 20% to 25% seen once. The same data also contributed to another study, on T cells expressing NK-cell markers. That report notes: In over 5 donors, dominant CD3+CD56+NKG2C+ clonotypes ranked among the top 10 CD8+ clonotypes.

Sequencing used PBMCs. The clonotype originates from a woman under 30 in good health.

CDR3 nucleotide sequence: TGCAGTGCCGAGAGGGGGGGCCCACCCTACGAGCAGTACTTC. Translation gives CSAERGGPPYEQYF. The chain combines TRBV20-1 with TRBJ2-7, with a tentative D call TRBD2 (7 bases). The V gene lost 6 bases and the J gene lost 2 bases, with 17 bases spanning the gap. Germline V lookup: CDR1 DFQATT, CDR2 SNEGSKA (reference sequence). The CDR3 is 14 residues long.